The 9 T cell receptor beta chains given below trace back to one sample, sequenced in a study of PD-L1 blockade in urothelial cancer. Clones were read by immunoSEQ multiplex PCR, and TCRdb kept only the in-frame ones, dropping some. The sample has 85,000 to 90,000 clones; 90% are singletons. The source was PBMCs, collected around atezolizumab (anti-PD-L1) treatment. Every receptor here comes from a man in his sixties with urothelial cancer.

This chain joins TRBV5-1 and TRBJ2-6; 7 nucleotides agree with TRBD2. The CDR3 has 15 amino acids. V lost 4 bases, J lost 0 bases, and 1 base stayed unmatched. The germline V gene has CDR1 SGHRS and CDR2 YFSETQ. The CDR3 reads CASSGGSSGANVLTF. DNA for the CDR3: TGCGCCAGCAGCGGCGGGAGCTCTGGGGCCAACGTCCTGACTTTC.

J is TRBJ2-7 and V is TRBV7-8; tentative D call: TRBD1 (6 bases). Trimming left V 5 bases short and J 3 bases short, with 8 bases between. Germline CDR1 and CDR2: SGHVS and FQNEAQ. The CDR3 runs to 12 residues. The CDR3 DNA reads TGTGCCAGCAGCGAGACAGGCTACGAGCAGTACTTC. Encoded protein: CASSETGYEQYF.

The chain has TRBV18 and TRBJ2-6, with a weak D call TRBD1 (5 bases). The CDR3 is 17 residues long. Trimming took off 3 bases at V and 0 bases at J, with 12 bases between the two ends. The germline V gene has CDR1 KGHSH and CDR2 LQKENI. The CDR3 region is CASSPRDSYSGANVLTF. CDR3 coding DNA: TGTGCCAGCTCACCCCGCGACAGTTACTCTGGGGCCAACGTCCTGACTTTC.

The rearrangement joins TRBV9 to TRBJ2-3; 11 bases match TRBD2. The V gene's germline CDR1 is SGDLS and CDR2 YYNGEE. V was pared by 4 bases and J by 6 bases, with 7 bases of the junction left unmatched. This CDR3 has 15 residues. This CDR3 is CASSLSGGAADTQYF. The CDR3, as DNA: TGTGCCAGCAGCCTTAGCGGGGGGGCCGCGGATACGCAGTATTTT.

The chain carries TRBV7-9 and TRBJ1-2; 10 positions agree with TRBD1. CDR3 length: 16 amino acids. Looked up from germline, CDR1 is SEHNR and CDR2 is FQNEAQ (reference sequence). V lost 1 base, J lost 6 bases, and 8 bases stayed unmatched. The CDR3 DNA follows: TGTGCCAGCAGCTTAGGGAGGGACAGGGGAATCAATGGCTACACCTTC. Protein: CASSLGRDRGINGYTF.

The CDR3 DNA reads as TGCGCCAGCAGCCAAGATCTGTCAGGGGGCGACGGCTACACCTTC. It encodes CASSQDLSGGDGYTF. The V call is TRBV4-1, the J call TRBJ1-2; TRBD1 agrees at 8 bases. This CDR3 region has 15 residues. Germline CDR1 MGHRA, CDR2 YSYEKL. The ends lost 0 bases at V and 8 bases at J; junction bases unmatched: 8.

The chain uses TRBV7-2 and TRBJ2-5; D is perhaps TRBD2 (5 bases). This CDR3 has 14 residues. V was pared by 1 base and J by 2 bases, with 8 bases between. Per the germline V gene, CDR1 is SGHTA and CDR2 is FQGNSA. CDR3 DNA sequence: TGTGCCAGCAGCTTAGGGAGCGGTCAAGAGACCCAGTACTTC. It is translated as CASSLGSGQETQYF.

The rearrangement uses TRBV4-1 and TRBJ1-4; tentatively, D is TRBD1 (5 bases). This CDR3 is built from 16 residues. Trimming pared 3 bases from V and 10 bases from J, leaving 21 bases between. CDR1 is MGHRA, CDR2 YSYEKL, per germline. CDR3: CASSQGTGALRGKLFF. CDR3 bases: TGCGCCAGCAGCCAGGGAACAGGAGCCTTGCGGGGAAAACTGTTTTTT.

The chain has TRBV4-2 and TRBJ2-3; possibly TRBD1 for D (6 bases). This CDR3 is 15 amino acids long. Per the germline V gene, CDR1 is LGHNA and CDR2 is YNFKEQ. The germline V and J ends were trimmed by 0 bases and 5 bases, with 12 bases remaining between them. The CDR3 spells CASSQDFQGRDTQYF. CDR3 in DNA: TGTGCCAGCAGCCAAGATTTCCAGGGGAGAGATACGCAGTATTTT.